The clone carrying this T cell receptor beta chain turned up a few times. Its antigen is not known. Time point specified: newly diagnosed GD, antithyroid drugs for less than 3 months. Isolated PBMC RNA provided the starting material for the TCR library. Sequencing libraries for TCR beta were prepared with iRepertoire HTBI primers and Arm-PCR of CDR3 regions. TCRdb independently ran MiXCR on the multiplex PCR reads; one entry per CDR3 protein. The sample has roughly 500,000 distinct CDR3 sequences, about 11% seen once. Trimming removed 2 bases at V and 0 bases at J, with 10 bases between. The CDR3 extends over 16 amino acids. The data are from a study of regulatory T cells in long-lasting Graves disease. Study-wide findings and caveats: Persistent patients shared thousands of public clonotypes among themselves. Newly diagnosed patients shared fewer, at roughly 970. Favored usage of TRBV28, TRBJ1-2 and TRBJ2-5 was recorded in persistent disease.

The same data also contributed to another study, on T cells in Graves' hyperthyroidism and ophthalmopathy. That paper states: Researchers found most expanded thyroid clonotypes above 0.001 in blood as well.

The receptor was isolated from a woman aged 30 to 39 with Graves disease. The gene calls are TRBV12-3 or TRBV12-4 and TRBJ2-2, with D hard to call. This specimen consisted of peripheral blood mononuclear cells (PBMCs), obtained at new diagnosis, from a patient treated with antithyroid drugs. CDR3 in DNA: TGTGCCAGCAGTTTAATTCGTAGTTCGAACACCGGGGAGCTGTTTTTT. Translating it yields CASSLIRSSNTGELFF.